The clone carrying this T cell receptor (beta chain) was observed at least ten times. The antigen is undetermined. These data belong to a study of T-cell reconstitution after alpha-beta-depleted transplantation in children. Overall study results and limits: About two months after transplant, alpha-beta T cells reportedly came from several hundred expanded graft clones. Hyperexpanded clones declined; after one year, newly produced T cells mostly supplied diversity. Surviving recipient T cells and thymic progenitors accounted for the high day-60 TCRbeta diversity observed in some patients.

The CDR3 length is 14 residues. Germline V gene lookup returns CDR1 SGHDT and CDR2 YYEEEE. The V segment lost 4 bases and the J segment 4 bases; nucleotides outside the gene matches: 5. This sample's TCRbeta library carried unique molecular identifier barcodes. TCRdb processed the PCR reads anew with MiXCR; each CDR3 protein has one entry. This repertoire shows hundreds of thousands of distinct CDR3 sequences, roughly a tenth found once; its top ten account for 28%. This material consisted of PBMCs, taken before TCRalphabeta/CD19-depleted stem cell transplant. The V call is TRBV5-6, the J call TRBJ1-2, with 9 positions matching TRBD1. The sequence came from a child under three years old with acute myeloid leukemia, due to receive a stem cell transplant. The CDR3 region is CASSGTGGSYGYTF. In DNA form, the CDR3 reads TGTGCCAGCAGCGGTACAGGGGGCTCCTATGGCTACACCTTC.